Each of the 32 T cell receptor beta chains below was sequenced from the same sample in a study of blood T cell repertoires in COVID-19. Clones were sequenced by immunoSEQ multiplex PCR, and TCRdb holds only the in-frame ones, with some missing. Among about 430,000 clones listed, 70% to 90% were seen once. The sequencing input was PBMCs or T cells enriched from blood (not recorded which). These receptors were taken from a woman aged 18-35 years who had been exposed to COVID-19.

Worth noting for this clone: The same CDR3 can be traced to other DNA sequences in this sample. J is TRBJ2-3 and V is TRBV12-3 or TRBV12-4; no reliable D call. The CDR3 spans 11 residues. Deletions cut 6 bases from V and 2 bases from J, with 3 bases between. The CDR3 region is CASRYTDTQYF. The CDR3 region has the DNA TGTGCCAGCAGGTACACAGATACGCAGTATTTT.

The chain uses TRBV27 and TRBJ2-7; 13 bases map to TRBD2. With V trimmed by 5 bases and J by 6 bases, 7 bases remained unmatched. This CDR3 region has 15 residues. Per germline, CDR1 MNHEY and CDR2 SMNVEV (reference sequence). The CDR3 DNA reads TGTGCCAGCAGTGTCGGACTAGCGGGAGTTGGCGAGCAGTACTTC. It translates to CASSVGLAGVGEQYF.

The V call is TRBV6-6, the J call TRBJ2-1; D unresolved. The CDR3 runs to 14 residues. CDR1 and CDR2 (germline): MNHNY, SVGAGI (reference sequence). Trimming pared 8 bases from V and 9 bases from J, leaving 20 bases between. The CDR3 spells CASGEGYMLGEQFF. The DNA for the CDR3 is TGTGCCAGCGGAGAAGGCTATATGTTGGGTGAGCAGTTCTTC.

The chain links TRBV12-3 or TRBV12-4 to TRBJ1-4; D unresolved. The length of the CDR3 is 11 residues. V lost 11 bases and J 10 bases, leaving 14 bases between the germline ends. The CDR3 region is CAGGASGKLFF. The CDR3 region has the DNA TGTGCCGGCGGAGCCTCCGGAAAACTGTTTTTT.

This clone was seen more than once but under ten times. This chain joins TRBV7-9 and TRBJ2-5; D uncertain. The CDR3 loop spans 14 amino acids. Trimming shortened V by 2 bases and J by 1 base, and 8 bases separated the two germline ends. Germline V lookup: CDR1 SEHNR, CDR2 FQNEAQ (reference sequence). CDR3 in amino acids: CASSLTDTQETQYF. The CDR3 DNA reads TGTGCCAGCAGCTTAACAGACACCCAAGAGACCCAGTACTTC.

This chain links TRBV11-1 with TRBJ2-3; 7 nucleotides line up with TRBD2. The germline gives CDR1 SGHAT, CDR2 FQDESV (reference sequence). Unmatched junction bases numbered 7, after V lost 6 bases and J lost 1 base. The CDR3 loop spans 15 amino acids. The DNA for the CDR3 is TGTGCCAGCAGTCGTAAGCGGGGAGGCACAGATACGCAGTATTTT. Its translation: CASSRKRGGTDTQYF.

V is TRBV18 and J is TRBJ1-1; the match to TRBD1 covers 8 bases. Germline loops: CDR1 KGHSH, CDR2 LQKENI. The CDR3 contains 15 residues. Trimming took 4 bases from V and 2 from J; bases not matched to a gene: 6. DNA of the CDR3: TGTGCCAGCTCACAGGGGACAGGACCCAACACTGAAGCTTTCTTT. Amino acids: CASSQGTGPNTEAFF. The full variable domain, completed using reference TRBV18 and TRBJ1-1, is NAGVMQNPRHLVRRRGQEARLRCSPMKGHSHVYWYRQLPEEGLKFMVYLQKENIIDESGMPKERFSAEFPKEGPSILRIQQVVRGDSAAYFCASSQGTGPNTEAFFGQGTRLTVV.

This chain links TRBV28 with TRBJ1-2; D unresolved. Germline V gene sequence: CDR1 MDHEN, CDR2 SYDVKM. The CDR3 has 15 amino acids. V lost 3 bases, J lost 8 bases, and 19 bases lay in between. DNA of the CDR3: TGTGCCAGCAGTTTTTCAAGAGGGAGTCCTGGGGGCTACACCTTC. It yields the protein CASSFSRGSPGGYTF.

The chain recombines TRBV29-1 with TRBJ2-7; 8 bases are shared with TRBD2. This CDR3 comprises 14 residues. V lost 4 bases to trimming and J lost 6 bases; unmatched junction nucleotides: 11. Germline V gene data show CDR1 as SQVTM and CDR2 as ANQGSEA. This CDR3 reads CSVGPGGPGVEQYF. The CDR3 DNA reads as TGCAGCGTTGGTCCGGGAGGGCCGGGAGTCGAGCAGTACTTC.

This chain links TRBV6-2 or TRBV6-3 with TRBJ2-7; 10 bases map to TRBD2. V was pared by 4 bases and J by 1 base, with 10 bases of the junction left unmatched. The CDR3 extends over 17 amino acids. CDR1 and CDR2 from the germline V gene are MNHEY and SVGEGT. The CDR3 spells CASSSPSGTSVSYEQYF. The CDR3 region has the DNA TGTGCCAGCAGTTCTCCCTCCGGGACTAGCGTTTCCTACGAGCAGTACTTC.

The chain links TRBV4-1 to TRBJ1-4; no firm D call. V was pared by 5 bases and J by 3 bases, with 10 bases between. This CDR3 contains 14 residues. Germline V gives CDR1 MGHRA, CDR2 YSYEKL. This CDR3 reads CASSIRVANEKLFF. CDR3 in DNA: TGCGCCAGCAGCATCCGTGTAGCTAATGAAAAACTGTTTTTT.

The rearrangement uses TRBV15 and TRBJ2-1; the match to TRBD2 covers 7 bases. The germline CDR1 and CDR2 sequences are LNHNV and YYDKDF (reference sequence). With 5 bases clipped from V and 5 bases from J, the junction kept 9 bases outside the gene matches. CDR3 size: 15 residues. This CDR3 reads CATSLGLSGNNEQFF. The DNA for the CDR3 is TGTGCCACCAGCCTTGGGCTCAGCGGGAACAATGAGCAGTTCTTC.

The table lists this clone with a few counts. The CDR3 nucleotides are TGTGCCAGCAGCTTAGCCTCCGGGGTAGCGGGGGTTTCAATCTACGAGCAGTACTTC. It encodes CASSLASGVAGVSIYEQYF. This sequence joins TRBV7-2 and TRBJ2-7; 9 positions agree with TRBD2. The germline V gene has CDR1 SGHTA and CDR2 FQGNSA. The J segment lost 3 bases and the V segment lost 0 bases, leaving 15 bases of the junction unmatched. This CDR3 region has 19 residues.

This clone appeared once. The chain is built from TRBV29-1 and TRBJ2-7, with 12 bases aligning to TRBD1. This CDR3 is 14 amino acids long. The junction had 7 bases not matched to a gene; V was cut back by 6 bases and J by 4 bases. Germline CDR1 reads SQVTM; CDR2 reads ANQGSEA. This chain's CDR3 is CSVVPGQGAYEQYF. The CDR3 bases are TGCAGCGTAGTACCGGGACAGGGGGCTTACGAGCAGTACTTC.

This clone was counted once. The chain is built from TRBV7-6 and TRBJ2-7, with TRBD2 as a possible D gene (7 bases). The V end lost 0 bases, the J end lost 4 bases, and 25 bases lay between the germline ends. This CDR3 region has 19 residues. CDR1 SGHVS and CDR2 FNYEAQ come from the germline V gene. In nucleotides, the CDR3 is TGTGCCAGCAGCTTAGCGCCGGATCCAAGGACCGGGGGGCGATACGAGCAGTACTTC. The encoded protein is CASSLAPDPRTGGRYEQYF.

This clone turned up a few times. The chain is built from TRBV28 and TRBJ2-1; D not resolved. Germline V gives CDR1 MDHEN, CDR2 SYDVKM. The CDR3 is made up of 13 amino acids. V dropped 8 bases and J dropped 0 bases, with 8 bases sitting between them. The CDR3 region is CASPHSSYNEQFF. Here the CDR3 DNA reads TGTGCCAGCCCGCACAGCTCCTACAATGAGCAGTTCTTC.

The CDR3 coding sequence is TGTGCCAGTCAAACCCGGGGACAGGGGAACACTGAAGCTTTCTTT. Its protein is CASQTRGQGNTEAFF. The chain recombines TRBV28 with TRBJ1-1; 9 nucleotides match TRBD1. V was pared by 9 bases and J by 1 base, with 9 bases of the junction left unmatched. Per the germline V gene, CDR1 is MDHEN and CDR2 is SYDVKM. The CDR3 sequence is 15 residues long.

The rearrangement uses TRBV7-2 and TRBJ2-6; TRBD2 aligns across 7 bases. Germline V lookup: CDR1 SGHTA, CDR2 FQGNSA. The CDR3 has 15 amino acids. J gave up 2 bases and V 5 bases, and 3 bases lay outside the gene matches. The CDR3 nucleotides are TGTGCCAGCAGCACCCGGGAGGCTGGGGCCAACGTCCTGACTTTC. This sequence encodes CASSTREAGANVLTF.

The rearrangement links TRBV5-4 to TRBJ2-4; 11 bases align to TRBD2. The CDR3 has 15 residues. The germline gives CDR1 SGHNT, CDR2 YYREEE (reference sequence). Losses at the gene ends were 4 bases for V and 4 bases for J; bases not matched to a gene: 4. The CDR3 loop is CASSLGTSGKNIQYF. The CDR3 bases are TGTGCCAGCAGCCTGGGGACTAGCGGAAAAAACATTCAGTACTTC.

The rearrangement links TRBV7-9 to TRBJ1-1, with D possibly matching TRBD1 (5 bases). V lost 0 bases, J lost 4 bases, and 18 bases lay in between. CDR3 length: 17 residues. Germline CDR1 reads SEHNR; CDR2 reads FQNEAQ (reference sequence). The chain's CDR3 is CASSLAPGGFSRTEAFF. The CDR3 DNA is TGTGCCAGCAGCTTAGCACCGGGGGGGTTCTCGCGCACTGAAGCTTTCTTT.

J is TRBJ2-5 and V is TRBV29-1; D might be TRBD2 (5 bases). The CDR3 runs 14 residues. V was cut by 0 bases and J by 1 base, with 9 bases left in between. CDR1 and CDR2 (germline): SQVTM, ANQGSEA. Here the CDR3 reads CSVEDRRIQETQYF. The CDR3, as DNA: TGCAGCGTTGAAGATCGGAGGATCCAAGAGACCCAGTACTTC.

This clone showed up just a few times. This chain joins TRBV27 and TRBJ1-5, with 7 bases matching TRBD1. Germline CDR1 and CDR2: MNHEY and SMNVEV (reference sequence). This CDR3 has 14 residues. V shed 6 bases and J 4 bases; nucleotides not matched to a gene: 6. The CDR3 DNA reads TGTGCCAGCAGGAGAGACAGGGATAATCAGCCCCAGCATTTT. It is translated as CASRRDRDNQPQHF.

The J gene is TRBJ2-3, the V gene TRBV6-5; TRBD2 agrees at 7 bases. The germline V gene encodes CDR1 MNHEY and CDR2 SVGAGI. The CDR3 loop spans 15 amino acids. Losses at the gene ends were 6 bases for V and 5 bases for J; bases not matched to a gene: 11. CDR3 nucleotides: TGTGCCAGCAGGCCACCGTTAGCGGGCAGAGATACGCAGTATTTT. Translating it yields CASRPPLAGRDTQYF.

The rearrangement links TRBV6-5 to TRBJ1-1; D perhaps matches TRBD1 (5 bases). Trimming pared 6 bases from V and 0 bases from J, leaving 14 bases between. The CDR3 extends over 15 amino acids. Germline values: CDR1 MNHEY, CDR2 SVGAGI. The CDR3 sequence: CASSHTGDMNTEAFF. CDR3 coding DNA: TGTGCCAGCAGCCACACAGGAGACATGAACACTGAAGCTTTCTTT.

The V and J genes are TRBV7-8 and TRBJ1-2; the match to TRBD1 covers 8 bases. V shed 2 bases and J 2 bases; nucleotides not matched to a gene: 7. Looked up from germline, CDR1 is SGHVS and CDR2 is FQNEAQ. This CDR3 is 16 amino acids long. The CDR3 protein is CASSLPPRGRNYGYTF. For the CDR3, the DNA is TGTGCCAGCAGCTTACCCCCCAGGGGGCGCAACTATGGCTACACCTTC.

The V gene is TRBV9, the J gene TRBJ1-6, with 7 bases matching TRBD1. Trimming took 4 bases from V and 7 from J; bases not matched to a gene: 8. Germline-derived CDR1 and CDR2 are SGDLS and YYNGEE. The CDR3 extends over 15 amino acids. DNA of the CDR3: TGTGCCAGCAGCTCTACAGGGGTGAGGAATTCACCCCTCCACTTT. Translating it yields CASSSTGVRNSPLHF.

Points on this clone: Other DNA variants within this sample encode the same CDR3. This chain links TRBV28 with TRBJ2-7; 7 bases are shared with TRBD2. J lost 0 bases, V lost 3 bases, and 5 bases had no gene match. The germline V gene encodes CDR1 MDHEN and CDR2 SYDVKM. This CDR3 has 15 amino acids. CDR3 sequence: CASSFSGRASYEQYF. The CDR3 DNA reads TGTGCCAGCAGTTTCTCTGGGAGGGCCTCCTACGAGCAGTACTTC.

In nucleotides, the CDR3 is TGTGCCAGCAGCTTAGACGGTCCAGGGGGCCGGGGTAGTGAGCAGTTCTTC. Protein: CASSLDGPGGRGSEQFF. V gene TRBV13 combines with J gene TRBJ2-1; 8 bases align to TRBD1. The germline V gene encodes CDR1 PRHDT and CDR2 FYEKMQ (reference sequence). The CDR3 is 17 amino acids. J was trimmed by 9 bases and V by 1 base; bases with no gene match: 14.

The J gene is TRBJ1-6, the V gene TRBV6-5; 8 bases agree with TRBD1. Trimming cost V 5 bases and J 8 bases; bases outside gene matches: 5. Germline lookup yields CDR1 MNHEY and CDR2 SVGAGI. The CDR3 extends over 14 amino acids. The CDR3 coding sequence is TGTGCCAGCAGTCGGACAGGGCCCGATTCACCCCTCCACTTT. It is translated as CASSRTGPDSPLHF.

This clone has only one observation. The gene calls are TRBV5-1 and TRBJ2-3, with a weak D call TRBD2 (6 bases). V was clipped by 6 bases and J by 4 bases, with 18 bases between them. The CDR3 length is 15 residues. Germline assignment: CDR1 SGHRS and CDR2 YFSETQ. CDR3 nucleotide sequence: TGCGCCAGCAACCCAACCGGGGGTGGGGCAGATACGCAGTATTTT. This codes for CASNPTGGGADTQYF.

The CDR3 nucleotides are TGTGCCAGCAGTTTGTCGCGGAACAATGAGCAGTTCTTC. Translating it yields CASSLSRNNEQFF. The chain links TRBV12-3 or TRBV12-4 to TRBJ2-1, with D uncertain. The CDR3 totals 13 residues. Between the trimmed V and J ends, which lost 3 bases and 5 bases, there was a span of 8 bases.

This clone was counted a single time. The chain is built from TRBV7-2 and TRBJ2-5; weak D call: TRBD2 (6 bases). In germline, CDR1 is SGHTA, CDR2 FQGNSA. This CDR3 contains 14 residues. With 1 base removed from V and 6 bases from J, the gap between germline ends came to 12 bases. CDR3 sequence: CASSLEAGRKTQYF. The DNA of the CDR3 is TGTGCCAGCAGCTTAGAGGCGGGAAGAAAGACCCAGTACTTC.